This TCR beta chain derives from a study of long-term antiretroviral therapy in people with HIV. Across the whole study: First collections came about a decade before the 2015 immediate-ART recommendation.

J was trimmed by 4 bases and V by 5 bases; bases with no gene match: 10. There are 15 residues in the CDR3. The V gene's germline CDR1 is PRHDT and CDR2 FYEKMQ (reference sequence). Every participant with HIV received treatment in the United States. With survey level as its setting, the immunoSEQ assay was v3.0. The table came from immunoSEQ multiplex PCR; TCRdb's copy has only in-frame clones and leaves some out. This table holds 40,000 to 60,000 clones, about 86% found once. This TCR derives from a woman aged 18-30 years with HIV. The J gene is TRBJ1-2, the V gene TRBV13; 7 bases align to TRBD1. Source: unsorted PBMCs, taken 0.8 years after starting antiretroviral therapy. In DNA, the CDR3 is TGTGCCAGCAGCCAGGGGGTGGGGGACGGCTATGGCTACACCTTC. This translates into CASSQGVGDGYGYTF.